These T cell receptor beta chains were read from a single sample in a study of blood T cells in healthy people across ages. TCRdb re-called the 5' RACE reads through MiXCR, storing one row per CDR3 protein. The data contain hundreds of thousands of distinct CDR3 sequences, 56% of them singletons. The sample comprised blood. The receptors derive from a middle-aged man in good health. The CDR3 runs from the conserved cysteine through the conserved F or W. A D gene is named only where the DNA matches it firmly. Part of the rows lack a size; the others show once, few, many or a class for expanded clones.

NA | TRBJ1-4 | NA | TRBV25-1 | CASSEINKPGFGEKLFF | TGTGCCAGCAGTGAAATTAACAAACCCGGATTCGGGGAAAAACTGTTTTTT
NA | TRBJ2-7 | NA | TRBV10-2 | CASSAAGAYEQYF | TGCGCCAGCAGTGCGGCGGGGGCGTACGAGCAGTACTTC
NA | TRBJ1-6 | NA | TRBV7-3 | CASSAGKGKLHF | TGTGCCAGCAGCGCAGGGAAAGGCAAACTCCACTTT
NA | TRBJ2-1 | once | TRBV4-3 | CASSQDQLGASPQFF | TGCGCCAGCAGCCAAGATCAGCTGGGGGCGTCTCCCCAGTTCTTC
NA | TRBJ2-3 | NA | TRBV24-1 | CATSDSTGSTQYF | TGTGCCACCAGTGACTCAACAGGGAGTACGCAGTATTTT
TRBD1 | TRBJ1-2 | NA | TRBV6-2/TRBV6-3 | CASSPRDRLLYGYTF | TGTGCCAGCAGCCCCCGGGACAGGCTACTCTATGGCTACACCTTC
TRBD2 | TRBJ2-7 | few | TRBV7-2 | CASSSTSGSPYEQYF | TGTGCCAGCAGCTCTACTAGCGGGAGCCCCTACGAGCAGTACTTC
NA | TRBJ2-7 | NA | TRBV19 | CASSIGKSSEQYF | TGTGCCAGTAGTATAGGTAAAAGCTCCGAGCAGTACTTC
NA | TRBJ1-6 | few | TRBV10-3 | CAISAPGDNSPLHF | TGTGCCATCAGTGCCCCAGGAGATAATTCACCCCTCCACTTT
NA | TRBJ2-7 | NA | TRBV9 | CASSTRSGIGAEQYF | TGTGCCAGCAGCACAAGGTCAGGGATAGGAGCCGAGCAGTACTTC
TRBD2 | TRBJ2-1 | NA | TRBV4-2 | CASSQDRGTSGYNEQFF | TGTGCCAGCAGCCAAGATCGGGGGACTAGCGGCTACAATGAGCAGTTCTTC
NA | TRBJ1-2 | NA | TRBV28 | CASSFMDRENYGYTF | TGTGCCAGCAGTTTCATGGACCGGGAGAACTATGGCTACACCTTC
TRBD1 | TRBJ2-5 | many | TRBV7-2 | CASSNRGRVEETQYF | TGTGCCAGCAGCAACAGGGGGCGCGTTGAAGAGACCCAGTACTTC
TRBD2 | TRBJ2-7 | NA | TRBV28 | CASSLTGGGNYEQYF | TGTGCCAGCAGTTTAACGGGAGGGGGAAACTACGAGCAGTACTTC
TRBD1 | TRBJ2-3 | NA | TRBV14 | CASSQLQGARTDTQYF | TGTGCCAGCAGCCAACTACAGGGGGCTCGCACAGATACGCAGTATTTT
TRBD2 | TRBJ2-1 | NA | TRBV7-2 | CASTPGGSSYEQFF | TGTGCCAGCACTCCGGGAGGGTCCTCCTACGAGCAGTTCTTC
NA | TRBJ2-3 | NA | TRBV6-5 | CASRRSANADTQYF | TGTGCCAGCAGACGGTCCGCGAACGCAGATACGCAGTATTTT
NA | TRBJ2-3 | few | TRBV7-3 | CASSTDRTDTQYF | TGTGCCAGCAGCACCGACCGGACAGATACGCAGTATTTT
TRBD1 | TRBJ2-7 | few | TRBV5-1 | CASSFNLGQAYEQYF | TGCGCCAGCAGCTTCAACCTCGGACAGGCCTACGAGCAGTACTTC
NA | TRBJ2-3 | NA | TRBV7-9 | CASSSGIQGGHTQYF | TGTGCCAGCAGCTCCGGGATCCAGGGCGGGCATACGCAGTATTTT
TRBD1 | TRBJ1-2 | NA | TRBV7-9 | CASSPSGTGGAIWGYGYTF | TGTGCCAGCAGCCCGTCCGGGACAGGGGGCGCCATTTGGGGCTATGGCTACACCTTC
NA | TRBJ2-2 | NA | TRBV4-3 | CASSRWPGELFF | TGCGCCAGCAGCCGGTGGCCCGGGGAGCTGTTTTTT
TRBD1 | TRBJ2-7 | NA | TRBV2 | CASSEALQGAGEQYF | TGTGCCAGCAGTGAAGCGCTTCAGGGGGCGGGCGAGCAGTACTTC
TRBD2 | TRBJ2-5 | NA | TRBV6-5 | CASSSTSGRPFGTQYF | TGTGCCAGCAGTTCGACTAGCGGGAGGCCCTTCGGGACCCAGTACTTC
NA | TRBJ2-1 | NA | TRBV19 | CASSIGTGTLEQFF | TGTGCCAGTAGTATAGGAACGGGGACACTTGAGCAGTTCTTC
NA | TRBJ2-5 | few | TRBV5-1 | CASSLALQLEETQYF | TGCGCCAGCAGCTTGGCGTTGCAATTGGAAGAGACCCAGTACTTC
NA | TRBJ1-2 | NA | TRBV4-3 | CASSQEGRGGYGYTF | TGCGCCAGCAGCCAAGAGGGTAGGGGTGGATATGGCTACACCTTC
NA | TRBJ1-1 | NA | TRBV5-1 | CASSPTQGGTEAFF | TGCGCCAGCAGCCCAACTCAGGGTGGCACTGAAGCTTTCTTT
TRBD1 | TRBJ1-1 | NA | TRBV7-3 | CASSHISTPGQGGEAFF | TGTGCCAGCAGCCACATTTCGACCCCGGGACAGGGGGGTGAAGCTTTCTTT
TRBD2 | TRBJ2-3 | few | TRBV5-1 | CASSLRASGDITDTQYF | TGCGCCAGCAGCTTACGGGCTAGCGGGGATATCACAGATACGCAGTATTTT
NA | TRBJ2-3 | few | TRBV29-1 | CSVDKGSADTQYF | TGCAGCGTTGATAAGGGGAGCGCAGATACGCAGTATTTT
NA | TRBJ2-1 | many | TRBV20-1 | CSAREALDYNEQFF | TGCAGTGCTAGGGAGGCATTGGACTACAATGAGCAGTTCTTC
NA | TRBJ2-5 | many | TRBV5-1 | CASSFKETQYF | TGCGCCAGCAGCTTTAAAGAGACCCAGTACTTC
NA | TRBJ2-3 | NA | TRBV15 | CATSRDPGPSTDTQYF | TGTGCCACCAGCAGAGATCCGGGGCCTAGCACAGATACGCAGTATTTT
NA | TRBJ1-2 | NA | TRBV20-1 | CSAPQVNYGYTF | TGCAGTGCTCCACAGGTGAACTATGGCTACACCTTC
TRBD2 | TRBJ2-1 | NA | TRBV14 | CASSQTGGLSSYNEQFF | TGTGCCAGCAGCCAAACGGGGGGGCTTAGCTCCTACAATGAGCAGTTCTTC
TRBD1 | TRBJ2-1 | few | TRBV7-2 | CASSPGTGAINEQFF | TGTGCCAGCAGCCCCGGGACAGGGGCGATAAATGAGCAGTTCTTC
TRBD1 | TRBJ2-3 | NA | TRBV7-9 | CASSGRTGGLTDTQYF | TGTGCCAGCAGCGGACGGACAGGGGGCCTCACAGATACGCAGTATTTT
NA | TRBJ2-4 | few | TRBV29-1 | CSVAWGNSHNIQYF | TGCAGCGTTGCCTGGGGAAACAGTCATAACATTCAGTACTTC